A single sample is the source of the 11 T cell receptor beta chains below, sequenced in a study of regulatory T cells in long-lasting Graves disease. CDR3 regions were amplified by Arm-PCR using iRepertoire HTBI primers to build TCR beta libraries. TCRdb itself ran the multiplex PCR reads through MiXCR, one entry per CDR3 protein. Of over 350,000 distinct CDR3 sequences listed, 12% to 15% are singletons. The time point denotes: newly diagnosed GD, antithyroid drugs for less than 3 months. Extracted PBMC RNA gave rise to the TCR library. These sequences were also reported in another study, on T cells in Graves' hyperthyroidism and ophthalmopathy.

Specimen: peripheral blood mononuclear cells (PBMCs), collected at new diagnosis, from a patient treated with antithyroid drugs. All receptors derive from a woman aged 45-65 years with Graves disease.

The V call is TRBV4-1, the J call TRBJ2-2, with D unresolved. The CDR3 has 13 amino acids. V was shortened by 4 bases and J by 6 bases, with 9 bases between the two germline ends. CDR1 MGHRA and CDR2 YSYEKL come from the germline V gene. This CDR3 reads CASSRSPAGELFF. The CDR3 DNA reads TGCGCCAGCAGCCGTAGTCCCGCCGGGGAGCTGTTTTTT.

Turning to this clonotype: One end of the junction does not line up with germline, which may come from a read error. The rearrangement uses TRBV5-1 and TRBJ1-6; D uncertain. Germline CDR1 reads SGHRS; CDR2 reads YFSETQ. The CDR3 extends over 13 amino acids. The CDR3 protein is CASSKAMASLLHF. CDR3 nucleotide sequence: TGCGCCAGCAGCAAGGCCATGGCATCACTCCTCCACTTT. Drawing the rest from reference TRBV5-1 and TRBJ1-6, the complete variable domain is KAGVTQTPRYLIKTRGQQVTLSCSPISGHRSVSWYQQTPGQGLQFLFEYFSETQRNKGNFPGRFSGRQFSNSRSEMNVSTLELGDSALYLCASSKAMASLLHFGNGTRLTVT.

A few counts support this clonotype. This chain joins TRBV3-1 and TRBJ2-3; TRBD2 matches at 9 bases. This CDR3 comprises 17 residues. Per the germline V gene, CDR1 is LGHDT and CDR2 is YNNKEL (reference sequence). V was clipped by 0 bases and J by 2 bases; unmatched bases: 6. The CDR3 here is CASSQDPLAGSTDTQYF. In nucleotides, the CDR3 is TGTGCCAGCAGCCAAGATCCCCTAGCGGGATCCACAGATACGCAGTATTTT.

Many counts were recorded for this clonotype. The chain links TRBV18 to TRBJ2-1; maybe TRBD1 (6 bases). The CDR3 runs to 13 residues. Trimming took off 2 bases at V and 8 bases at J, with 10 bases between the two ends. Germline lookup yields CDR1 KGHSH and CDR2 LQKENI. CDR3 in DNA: TGTGCCAGCTCACCATTATCAGGGGATGAGCAGTTCTTC. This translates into CASSPLSGDEQFF.

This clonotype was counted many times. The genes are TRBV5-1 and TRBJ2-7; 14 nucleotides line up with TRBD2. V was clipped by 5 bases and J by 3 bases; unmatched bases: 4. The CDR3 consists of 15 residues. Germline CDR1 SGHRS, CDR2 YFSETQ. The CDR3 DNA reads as TGCGCCAGCAGGGGACTAGCGGGGGAAGGCTACGAGCAGTACTTC. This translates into CASRGLAGEGYEQYF.

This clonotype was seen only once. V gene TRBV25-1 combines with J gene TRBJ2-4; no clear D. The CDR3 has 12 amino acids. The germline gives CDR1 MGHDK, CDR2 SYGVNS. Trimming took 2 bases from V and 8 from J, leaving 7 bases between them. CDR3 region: CASSESQDIQYF. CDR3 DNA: TGTGCCAGCAGTGAAAGTCAGGACATTCAGTACTTC.

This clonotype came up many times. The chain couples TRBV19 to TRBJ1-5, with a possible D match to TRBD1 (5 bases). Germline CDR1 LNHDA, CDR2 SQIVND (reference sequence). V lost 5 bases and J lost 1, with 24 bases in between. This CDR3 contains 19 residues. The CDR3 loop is CASSPSRAGGGVSNQPQHF. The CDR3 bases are TGTGCCAGTAGTCCGTCCAGGGCTGGAGGAGGGGTGAGCAATCAGCCCCAGCATTTT.

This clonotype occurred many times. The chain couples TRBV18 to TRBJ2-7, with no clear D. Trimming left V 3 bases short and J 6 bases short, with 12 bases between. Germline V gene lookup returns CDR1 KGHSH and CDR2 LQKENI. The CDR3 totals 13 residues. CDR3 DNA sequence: TGTGCCAGCTCACCTCCGCCGGCGAGCGAGCAGTACTTC. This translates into CASSPPPASEQYF.

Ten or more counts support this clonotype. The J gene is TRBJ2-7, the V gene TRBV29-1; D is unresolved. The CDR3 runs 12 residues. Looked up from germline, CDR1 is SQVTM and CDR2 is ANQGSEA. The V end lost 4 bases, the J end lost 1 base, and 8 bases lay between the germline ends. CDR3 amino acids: CSVASDSYEQYF. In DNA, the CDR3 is TGCAGCGTTGCCAGTGATTCCTACGAGCAGTACTTC.

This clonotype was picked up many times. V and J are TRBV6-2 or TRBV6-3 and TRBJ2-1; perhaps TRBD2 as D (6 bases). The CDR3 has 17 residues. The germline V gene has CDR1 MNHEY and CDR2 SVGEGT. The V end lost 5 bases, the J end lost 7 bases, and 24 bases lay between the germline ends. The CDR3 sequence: CASSPTRDSLYMNEQFF. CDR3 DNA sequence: TGTGCCAGCAGTCCAACCAGGGACTCCCTCTACATGAATGAGCAGTTCTTC.

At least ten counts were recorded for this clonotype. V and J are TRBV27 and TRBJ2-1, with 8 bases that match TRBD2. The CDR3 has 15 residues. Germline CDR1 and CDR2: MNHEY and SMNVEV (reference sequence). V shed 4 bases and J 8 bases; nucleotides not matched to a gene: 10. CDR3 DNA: TGTGCCAGCAGTTCTCCCGGGACTAGGCCCGATGAGCAGTTCTTC. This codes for CASSSPGTRPDEQFF.